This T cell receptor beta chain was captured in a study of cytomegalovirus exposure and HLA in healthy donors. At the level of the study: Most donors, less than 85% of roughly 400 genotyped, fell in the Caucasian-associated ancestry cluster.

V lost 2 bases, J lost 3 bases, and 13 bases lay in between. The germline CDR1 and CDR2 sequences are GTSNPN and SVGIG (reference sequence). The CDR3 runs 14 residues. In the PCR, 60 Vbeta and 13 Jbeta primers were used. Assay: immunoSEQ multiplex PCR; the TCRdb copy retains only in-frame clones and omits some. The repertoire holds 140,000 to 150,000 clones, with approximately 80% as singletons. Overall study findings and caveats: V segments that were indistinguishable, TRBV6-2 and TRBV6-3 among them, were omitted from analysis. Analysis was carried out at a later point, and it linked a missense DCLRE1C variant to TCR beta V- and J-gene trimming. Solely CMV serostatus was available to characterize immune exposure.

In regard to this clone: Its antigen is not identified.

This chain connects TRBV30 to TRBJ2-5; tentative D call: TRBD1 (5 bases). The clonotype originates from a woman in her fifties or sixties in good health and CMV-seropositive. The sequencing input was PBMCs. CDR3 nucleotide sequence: TGTGCCTGGAGTCCGACAGTAACGGAAGAGACCCAGTACTTC. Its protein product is CAWSPTVTEETQYF.